The present T cell receptor (beta chain) was sequenced within a study of T cell responses to AZD1222 COVID-19 vaccine (dated by TCRdb to about 2021). Background for the entire study: TCR sequencing was performed for roughly 250 trial participants, of whom around 200 were given two doses of AZD1222 and approximately 26 were given two doses of MenACWY control vaccine. Trial participants were enrolled by age into subgroups of 18-55, 56-69 and 70-plus years, and around 150, 28 and 57 TCR-sequenced participants, respectively, were included in these subgroups. Results the study describes overall, beyond this receptor: Only a handful of AZD1222 recipients were SARS-CoV-2 seropositive at baseline, limiting conclusions about previously exposed vaccinees. Epitopes outside the regions mutated in the B.1.351 and B.1.1.7 variants were reportedly recognized by nearly half of the unique spike-specific TCRs. Because no day 14 peak-response samples were available, the repertoires could be characterized only after the peak T cell response. The 56-69-year group was small, and its depth increase did not reach significance, likely because of low power. The vaccine-associated CD4 TCRs covered the entire spike protein, and the dominant responses fell in regions 160-218 and 743-854. Participants were mostly white British, with more females than males. The authors suggested clonal diversity may have been underestimated. Spike-specific TCR breadth and depth rose significantly after two AZD1222 doses compared with day 0 and with MenACWY recipients.

The CDR3 regions of human TCRbeta chains were subjected to immunosequencing. The source study handled its data this way. Repertoire TCRs were checked for matches against a reference library of SARS-CoV-2-specific TCRs that had been generated using the MIRA antigen-specificity platform. Breadth was defined as the fraction of unique TCRs that were SARS-CoV-2-associated, and depth was defined as the fraction of total T cells that were SARS-CoV-2-associated. Each spike-specific TCR was assigned to its reactive spike region and to a CD4 or CD8 class using the MIRA data. Log10-transformed breadth and depth values were compared by one-way ANOVA with Sidak's multiple comparisons tests. Entries here come from immuneACCESS through TCRdb and include only in-frame sequences with V and J called. Some clones fail to appear in such tables; in the studies checked, an unresolved V gene covers under half of the shortfall, and the cause of the remainder is unknown. The V and J calls and clone size are taken from that table; D and trimming were inferred from the DNA. The sample contains about 140,000 clones, under 95% of them found a single time. The ten top clones hold 7.5% to 8% of the sample.

Deletion took 5 bases off V and 8 bases off J, with a span of 12 bases between the germline ends. The CDR3, from cysteine to phenylalanine, totals 12 residues. The kept DNA is CDR3 alone, 36 bases in frame from the first base. Reading the germline V gene gives CDR1 SNHLY and CDR2 FYNNEI. The time point label, read with the paper, signifies: about 28 days (+/-7) after the second vaccine dose. The sample's treatment or condition label, in plain terms: meningococcal conjugate vaccine given as trial control. Samples from vaccinated people were obtained from the UK trials COV001 and COV002, which included a single-blind randomized controlled phase 2/3 trial of AZD1222 (ChAdOx1 nCoV-19) in healthy adults. Trial participant PBMC samples were collected at day 0 and day 28 after the second dose for TCRbeta chain sequencing. Of note for this clone: Its antigen specificity is not known. The sample holds no much larger clone one base away, and base qualities are not on file.

This material consisted of peripheral blood, taken 28 days after the second dose of the MenACWY control vaccine. The V and J segments used are TRBV2 and TRBJ1-2, with the D gene not confidently named. The source of this sequence is an adult who received the MenACWY meningococcal vaccine as a control. For the CDR3, the sequence is CASSPIQVGYTF. At the DNA level, the sequence is TGTGCCAGCAGTCCGATTCAGGTCGGCTACACCTTC.